Below, 9 T cell receptor beta chains from the same sample are listed, as sequenced in a study of OX40 agonist ivuxolimab in advanced cancers. Some clones are missing from TCRdb's copy, which holds only in-frame ones; the method was immunoSEQ multiplex PCR. The sample holds tens of thousands of clones, around 90% seen once. The source material was CD4+ or CD8+ T cells sorted from blood, sampled in a trial of the OX40 agonist ivuxolimab. Every receptor here comes from an adult with an advanced solid tumor such as melanoma, head and neck, liver or kidney cancer.

The chain joins TRBV6-5 to TRBJ1-4, with 8 bases lining up with TRBD1. V was pared by 6 bases and J by 6 bases, with 6 bases of the junction left unmatched. CDR3 size: 14 residues. Germline CDR1 and CDR2: MNHEY and SVGAGI. CDR3 sequence (DNA): TGTGCCAGCAGATCAGGGGGCTCGGATGAAAAACTGTTTTTT. It translates to CASRSGGSDEKLFF.

The V and J genes are TRBV21-1 and TRBJ1-5. TRBV21-1 constitutes a pseudogene. The CDR3 is 11 residues long. CDR3: CASKLRQPQHF. For the CDR3, the DNA is TGTGCCAGCAAGTTAAGGCAGCCCCAGCATTTT.

The V gene is TRBV5-1, the J gene TRBJ2-5, with 8 bases lining up with TRBD1. V dropped 3 bases and J dropped 4; count of bases not matched to a gene: 8. The CDR3 extends over 15 amino acids. Germline values: CDR1 SGHRS, CDR2 YFSETQ. Written as DNA, the CDR3 is TGCGCCAGCAGCTCCCGGACAGGGCTAGGAGAGACCCAGTACTTC. Translation: CASSSRTGLGETQYF.

This rearrangement joins TRBV7-2 to TRBJ2-1, with TRBD2 matching over 14 bases. The germline V gene has CDR1 SGHTA and CDR2 FQGNSA. The length of the CDR3 is 15 residues. V gave up 5 bases and J gave up 10 bases; unmatched junction bases: 7. The CDR3 bases are TGTGCCAGCAGCGGACTAGCGGGAGGTCGGGGGGAGCAGTTCTTC. As protein: CASSGLAGGRGEQFF.

The sample holds one count of this clone. The V call is TRBV7-8, the J call TRBJ2-1; a possible D gene is TRBD2 (6 bases). The CDR3 loop spans 15 amino acids. Trimming pared 3 bases from V and 6 bases from J, leaving 15 bases between. Looked up from germline, CDR1 is SGHVS and CDR2 is FQNEAQ. CDR3 sequence reads: CASSLTGLGVNEQFF. The CDR3 region has the DNA TGTGCCAGCAGCTTGACGGGACTTGGGGTCAATGAGCAGTTCTTC. The entire variable domain, with the rest obtained from reference TRBV7-8 and TRBJ2-1, is as follows: GAGVSQSPRYKVAKRGQDVALRCDPISGHVSLFWYQQALGQGPEFLTYFQNEAQLDKSGLPSDRFFAERPEGSVSTLKIQRTQQEDSAVYLCASSLTGLGVNEQFFGPGTRLTVL.

The CDR3 loop is CASSTLVGSTYEQYF. The CDR3 bases are TGTGCCAGTAGTACCCTAGTCGGTAGCACCTACGAGCAGTACTTC. The chain joins TRBV19 to TRBJ2-7; D gene ambiguous. The CDR3 is 15 amino acids. Looked up from germline, CDR1 is LNHDA and CDR2 is SQIVND (reference sequence). V gave up 4 bases and J gave up 2 bases, with 15 bases separating them.

The V call is TRBV29-1, the J call TRBJ2-5, with a weak D call TRBD1 (6 bases). The J call may be in error: the DNA end matches TRBJ2-7 better. The CDR3 has 11 amino acids. CDR1 SQVTM and CDR2 ANQGSEA come from the germline V gene. CDR3 protein: CSVREGGEQYF. Here the CDR3 DNA reads TGCAGCGTTAGGGAAGGGGGCGAGCAGTACTTC.

This rearrangement joins TRBV2 to TRBJ1-2; possible D gene TRBD1, 6 bases. Germline V CDR1 and CDR2: SNHLY, FYNNEI. The CDR3 spans 15 residues. Trimming took off 3 bases at V and 5 bases at J, with 16 bases between the two ends. This CDR3 reads CASSEKQGGLYGYTF. CDR3 in DNA: TGTGCCAGCAGTGAGAAACAGGGCGGGTTATATGGCTACACCTTC.

The rearrangement uses TRBV9 and TRBJ2-2; TRBD2 aligns across 7 bases. CDR3 size: 18 residues. Per germline, CDR1 SGDLS and CDR2 YYNGEE. V was clipped by 7 bases and J by 0 bases; unmatched bases: 15. DNA for the CDR3: TGTGCCAGCGGGCTAGGGGCGGGAGCTCCCGCGAACACCGGGGAGCTGTTTTTT. Protein product: CASGLGAGAPANTGELFF.